The present T cell receptor (beta chain) was sequenced within a study of OX40 agonist ivuxolimab in advanced cancers. The wider study: Given to patients was ivuxolimab, an agonistic anti-OX40 (CD134) antibody. The diagnoses of dose-escalation patients were hepatocellular carcinoma, melanoma, renal cell or head and neck cancer. A male proportion of around 86% was recorded, with mean age about 60 years and range about 20 to 79.

Remarks on this clone: Its antigen remains unidentified. The same CDR3 also results from other DNA sequences found in this sample.

TCRdb's table, derived via immunoSEQ multiplex PCR, lists solely in-frame clones and lacks some. This sample has around 44,000 clones, with more than 75% found just once. General study results and limits: The specificity for antigen of the expanded peripheral T cells was not determined.

The sequence was obtained from an adult with an advanced solid tumor such as melanoma, head and neck, liver or kidney cancer. The sequences come from CD4+ or CD8+ T cells sorted from blood, collected in a trial of the OX40 agonist ivuxolimab.

The CDR3 coding sequence is TGTGCCAGCAGGACAGGGAATGGCTACACCTTC. It yields the protein CASRTGNGYTF. V is TRBV6-5 and J is TRBJ1-2; 7 nucleotides line up with TRBD1. CDR3 length equals 11 residues. Unmatched junction bases numbered 1, after V lost 6 bases and J lost 6 bases. Germline CDR1 is MNHEY and CDR2 is SVGAGI.